One and the same sample provided the 17 T cell receptor beta chains below, sequenced in a study of blood T cell repertoires in COVID-19. Assay: immunoSEQ multiplex PCR; the TCRdb copy retains only in-frame clones and omits some. The repertoire consists of a few hundred thousand clones, with approximately 89% occurring once and the leading ten covering 8% to 13%. Input material: peripheral blood. Receptors originate from a woman in her thirties with COVID-19, enrolled during active disease.

The V and J genes are TRBV11-1 and TRBJ2-5, with TRBD1 as a possible D gene (6 bases). V was trimmed by 7 bases and J by 1 base, leaving 16 bases between them. The CDR3 contains 15 residues. Germline values: CDR1 SGHAT, CDR2 FQDESV (reference sequence). The CDR3 spells CASTTGQGFQETQYF. Here the CDR3 DNA reads TGTGCCAGCACCACAGGTCAGGGGTTCCAAGAGACCCAGTACTTC. Full variable domain (missing parts from reference TRBV11-1 and TRBJ2-5): EAEVAQSPRYKITEKSQAVAFWCDPISGHATLYWYRQILGQGPELLVQFQDESVVDDSQLPKDRFSAERLKGVDSTLKIQPAELGDSAMYLCASTTGQGFQETQYFGPGTRLLVL.

V usage is TRBV28 and J usage is TRBJ1-2, with 9 bases identical to TRBD1. V dropped 2 bases and J dropped 8; count of bases not matched to a gene: 18. Germline CDR1 reads MDHEN; CDR2 reads SYDVKM. The CDR3 contains 18 residues. This chain's CDR3 is CASSLRWLGTGKPQGYTF. The DNA of the CDR3 is TGTGCCAGCAGTTTACGGTGGCTGGGGACAGGGAAGCCTCAGGGCTACACCTTC.

There are many counts of this clone. The genes are TRBV24-1 and TRBJ2-1, with D possibly TRBD1 on 5 matching bases. Deletions cut 0 bases from V and 8 bases from J, with 7 bases between. The CDR3 totals 13 residues. Germline V gene sequence: CDR1 KGHDR, CDR2 SFDVKD. The CDR3 loop reads CATSDLGAYEQFF. Written as DNA, the CDR3 is TGTGCCACCAGTGATTTGGGGGCTTATGAGCAGTTCTTC.

The chain carries TRBV7-6 and TRBJ2-2; D may be TRBD2 (5 bases). Germline V gene data show CDR1 as SGHVS and CDR2 as FNYEAQ. The V gene lost 5 bases and the J gene lost 2 bases, with 15 bases spanning the gap. This CDR3 has 16 amino acids. The CDR3: CASSPERVGNTGELFF. As DNA, the CDR3 is TGTGCCAGCAGCCCCGAGAGGGTCGGAAACACCGGGGAGCTGTTTTTT. Together with reference TRBV7-6 and TRBJ2-2, the CDR3 gives the full variable domain: GAGVSQSPRYKVTKRGQDVALRCDPISGHVSLYWYRQALGQGPEFLTYFNYEAQQDKSGLPNDRFSAERPEGSISTLTIQRTEQRDSAMYRCASSPERVGNTGELFFGEGSRLTVL.

The rearrangement links TRBV28 to TRBJ2-5; tentatively, D is TRBD2 (5 bases). The CDR3 has 13 residues. V gave up 5 bases and J gave up 4 bases, with 11 bases separating them. The germline gives CDR1 MDHEN, CDR2 SYDVKM. CDR3 loop: CASSRTDRETQYF. The CDR3 nucleotides read TGTGCCAGCAGTAGGACTGATCGAGAGACCCAGTACTTC.

The chain recombines TRBV3-1 (or the pseudogene TRBV3-2) with TRBJ2-3, with TRBD1 matching over 7 bases. The germline CDR1 and CDR2 sequences are LGHDT and YNNKEL (reference sequence). V shed 0 bases, J shed 8 bases, and the junction held 14 bases outside the gene matches. There are 17 residues in the CDR3. The chain's CDR3 is CASSQDFWAGGRGTQYF. The CDR3 bases are TGTGCCAGCAGCCAAGATTTCTGGGCAGGGGGTAGAGGTACGCAGTATTTT.

The chain is built from TRBV6-5 and TRBJ2-7; D perhaps matches TRBD1 (5 bases). CDR1 and CDR2 from the germline V gene are MNHEY and SVGAGI. V dropped 11 bases and J dropped 7 bases, with 18 bases sitting between them. This CDR3 has 12 residues. Written as DNA, the CDR3 is TGTGCCGGCCACTCCGACAGTCGGGAGCAGTACTTC. Protein product: CAGHSDSREQYF.

V usage is TRBV19 and J usage is TRBJ2-5; TRBD2 matches 7 bases. Losses at the gene ends were 7 bases for V and 4 bases for J; bases not matched to a gene: 12. This CDR3 has 15 residues. Germline lookup yields CDR1 LNHDA and CDR2 SQIVND (reference sequence). The CDR3 sequence is CASNDRTRGGETQYF. The CDR3 DNA is TGTGCCAGTAATGATAGGACTAGGGGAGGAGAGACCCAGTACTTC.

CDR3 sequence (DNA): TGCGCCAGCAGCTTCGGGGGAGATACGCAGTATTTT. It yields the protein CASSFGGDTQYF. This rearrangement joins TRBV5-1 to TRBJ2-3; TRBD2 is a possible D gene (6 bases). V gave up 2 bases and J gave up 5 bases, with 6 bases separating them. Germline V gene sequence: CDR1 SGHRS, CDR2 YFSETQ. The CDR3 runs 12 residues.

The chain combines TRBV29-1 with TRBJ2-2; TRBD1 matches 7 bases. The trim removed 6 bases at V and 6 bases at J, leaving 4 bases unmatched. The V gene's germline CDR1 is SQVTM and CDR2 ANQGSEA. The CDR3 has 12 residues. CDR3 sequence reads: CSVATGPGELFF. The CDR3, as DNA: TGCAGCGTCGCGACAGGGCCCGGGGAGCTGTTTTTT.

The rearrangement uses TRBV2 and TRBJ1-5; TRBD1 is a possible D gene (5 bases). The CDR3 totals 16 residues. V was cut by 0 bases and J by 5 bases, with 14 bases left in between. The germline V gene has CDR1 SNHLY and CDR2 FYNNEI. As DNA, the CDR3 is TGTGCCAGCAGTGAAGCCTTGGCAGGGATCCATCAGCCCCAGCATTTT. The encoded protein is CASSEALAGIHQPQHF.

The rearrangement joins TRBV2 to TRBJ2-7; 10 nucleotides line up with TRBD1. CDR3 length equals 15 residues. J gave up 3 bases and V 2 bases, and 4 bases lay outside the gene matches. The germline gives CDR1 SNHLY, CDR2 FYNNEI. DNA for the CDR3: TGTGCCAGCAGTGAATCCGGGACAGGGGTCTACGAGCAGTACTTC. Amino acid sequence: CASSESGTGVYEQYF.

The chain joins TRBV3-1 (or the pseudogene TRBV3-2) to TRBJ1-5; D remains unclear. From germline, CDR1 is LGHDT and CDR2 YNNKEL (reference sequence). The CDR3 is 15 residues long. The germline V and J ends were trimmed by 4 bases and 2 bases, with 12 bases remaining between them. Written as DNA, the CDR3 is TGTGCCAGCAGCCCCCACGAGGGTGGCAATCAGCCCCAGCATTTT. It encodes CASSPHEGGNQPQHF.

The chain recombines TRBV5-6 with TRBJ2-3; a weak D match, TRBD2 (5 bases). Germline V gives CDR1 SGHDT, CDR2 YYEEEE. The CDR3 runs to 16 residues. Between the trimmed V and J ends, which lost 0 bases and 0 bases, there was a span of 11 bases. DNA for the CDR3: TGTGCCAGCAGCTTGGTCGTTAGCGTTAGCACAGATACGCAGTATTTT. Amino acids: CASSLVVSVSTDTQYF.

The chain carries TRBV10-1 and TRBJ2-2, with 9 bases fitting TRBD2. Unmatched junction bases numbered 6, after V lost 5 bases and J lost 5 bases. The CDR3 totals 15 residues. Germline V gives CDR1 WNHNN, CDR2 SYGVQD (reference sequence). CDR3 DNA sequence: TGCGCCAGCAGTCTCTTAGCGGGAGATACCGGGGAGCTGTTTTTT. This gives the protein CASSLLAGDTGELFF.

This clone was picked up one time. The CDR3 DNA is TGCGCCAGCAGCACCAACAGGGGGGCCGGTGGCTACACCTTC. Its translation is CASSTNRGAGGYTF. The chain combines TRBV5-1 with TRBJ1-2, with 8 bases matching TRBD1. Germline CDR1 and CDR2: SGHRS and YFSETQ. The CDR3 has 14 amino acids. The J segment lost 7 bases and the V segment lost 4 bases, leaving 9 bases of the junction unmatched.

As to this clone: Other DNA sequences in the same sample also yield this CDR3. The V and J genes are TRBV5-1 and TRBJ2-1; maybe TRBD1 (6 bases). CDR3 size: 14 residues. The V gene lost 0 bases and the J gene lost 7 bases, with 11 bases spanning the gap. Per germline, CDR1 SGHRS and CDR2 YFSETQ. CDR3 nucleotide sequence: TGCGCCAGCAGCTTGGAAGGCAGGGGTAATGAGCAGTTCTTC. It translates to CASSLEGRGNEQFF. The complete variable domain, with remaining parts taken from reference TRBV5-1 and TRBJ2-1, reads KAGVTQTPRYLIKTRGQQVTLSCSPISGHRSVSWYQQTPGQGLQFLFEYFSETQRNKGNFPGRFSGRQFSNSRSEMNVSTLELGDSALYLCASSLEGRGNEQFFGPGTRLTVL.